This TCR beta chain derives from a study of beta chain features in type 1 diabetes. Looking at the study overall: On cell yields, gender and age, patients and healthy donors were similar. Study-level findings and limits: Reads derived from cDNA could over-represent cells showing high TCR expression. Moderate but significant shortening of TCRB CDR3s was recorded in all four CD4+ subsets from Type 1 diabetes patients.

It was via CD45RO/CCR7/CD25/CD127/CD95/CD27 that CD4+ naive, central memory, regulatory and stem cell-like memory cells were sorted. Concerning this clone: Its matching antigen is unknown.

Of the isolated RNA, all was reverse transcribed, and so the sequenced material was expressed TCRB transcripts. Measured with immunoSEQ multiplex PCR; TCRdb has only the in-frame clones, and not every one. Altogether 300,000 to 400,000 clones are present, 9.3% being singletons, with the ten largest covering approximately 1%. J lost 4 bases, V lost 3 bases, and 3 bases had no gene match. Germline CDR1 is SGHTA and CDR2 is FQGNSA. The CDR3 loop spans 14 amino acids. The receptor was derived from a man younger than 40 with type 1 diabetes. Source material: central memory CD4+ T cells from blood. The chain has TRBV7-2 and TRBJ1-5, with 7 bases identical to TRBD1. CDR3 coding DNA: TGTGCCAGCAGCTTGACAGGGATAAATCAGCCCCAGCATTTT. It translates to CASSLTGINQPQHF. Filled out from reference TRBV7-2 and TRBJ1-5, the complete variable domain reads GAGVSQSPSNKVTEKGKDVELRCDPISGHTALYWYRQSLGQGLEFLIYFQGNSAPDKSGLPSDRFSAERTGGSVSTLTIQRTQQEDSAVYLCASSLTGINQPQHFGDGTRLSIL.